This TCR beta chain was recorded in a study of vaccination and CD4 T cells after COVID-19 (dated by TCRdb to 2021 to 2024). For context, the study as a whole: SARS-CoV-2 positivity had been established in the convalescent patients by nasal swab PCR, and mild disease was recorded in about 9 of these patients and severe disease in one. The convalescent cohort included six males and four females, with two Hispanic individuals, seven Caucasians, two Asians and one multiracial person. Participants received two doses of either the Pfizer-BioNTech BNT162b2 vaccine (n=8) or the Moderna mRNA-1273 vaccine (n=2). Post-COVID blood samples from convalescent patients were collected a median of roughly 100 days after diagnosis, with a range of 35 to 161 days. Post-vaccine blood samples were obtained a median of around 67 days after the second vaccine dose, with a range of about 13 to 250 days. For three convalescent patients, samples were collected at an early post-vaccination timepoint (day 14) as well as at a late post-vaccination timepoint (days 161 to 241). For stimulating the cultures, overlapping spike peptide pools were used, derived from SARS-CoV-2 as well as from the common cold coronaviruses HCoV-NL63, HCoV-OC43 and HCoV-229E. In control cultures, a CEFX viral epitope pool was used as positive control, an HIV-1 Nef peptide pool was used as negative control, or no peptide was added. In around nine COVID-19 convalescent patients and several infection-naive healthy vaccine recipients, the spike-specific CD4+ TCR repertoire before mRNA vaccination was compared with the repertoire after mRNA vaccination.

CDR1 is given as MNHNS and CDR2 as SASEGT, both from the germline V gene. The CDR3 runs 15 amino acids, cysteine and phenylalanine included. The CDR3 DNA has 45 bases and is translated from base 1. V sheds 2 bases and J sheds 3 bases, leaving 13 bases between their ends. Worth noting for this clonotype: Its antigen is still unknown. No much larger clonotype is one base removed from it; base qualities were not supplied.

Study-wide findings and limitations: In convalescent patients, a median about 90% of post-vaccine SARS-CoV-2-reactive clones were detected only after vaccination, and vaccine-specific priming was suggested by this finding. In convalescent patients, nearly all vaccine-specific clones (304 of 307) were found to be mono-reactive for SARS-CoV-2 spike rather than cross-reactive with common cold coronaviruses. The median count of SARS-CoV-2-reactive clonotypes went up from 20 to 25 after infection to around 38 after vaccination, although the change was not significant. The number of convalescent patients in the study was relatively small, and the study did not examine early timepoints following natural infection.

Receptor amplification or capture employed PCR. TCR sequencing of DNA from cultured CD4+ T cells used the Oncomine TCR Beta short-read assay at the Johns Hopkins FTIC core. The QIAamp micro DNA kit was used to extract genomic DNA from the cultured CD4+ T cells. The Oncomine TCR Beta libraries from cultured CD4+ T cells were pooled using unique dual indexes and then sequenced on an Illumina iSeq 100. For the original study's pipeline: Non-productive sequences were filtered out, and CDR3s that did not start with C, did not end with F or W, or were shorter than 7 amino acids were discarded. Antigen-specific clonotypes were identified with the MANAFEST web application by comparing peptide-stimulated wells with reference and other culture wells. Positive clones required FDR below 0.05, an odds ratio above 5, and productive frequency above 0.1% in at least two of three replicate wells. A clonotype counted as cross-reactive if it showed significant expansion both in the SARS-CoV-2 spike wells and in at least one common cold coronavirus spike condition. Using R version 3.6.1, CDR3 homology was evaluated through Levenshtein distances (stringdist) along with unrooted phylogenetic trees (ape). Through fastp at Q25 and MiXCR, TCRdb rebuilt clones from the public reads, retaining in-frame beta chains. Merged by CDR3 protein, the rows form single entries marked with the most common genes and DNA. V and J calls and clone size were set by TCRdb, not the authors. The sample table lists around 20,000 distinct CDR3 sequences, over 35% of them with a count of one. The ten largest make up 17% of the sample.

What this sample's time point label stands for: late sampling 161 to 241 days after vaccination in three convalescent patients. The treatment or condition tag for this specimen amounts to: roughly 11-day PBMC culture with coronavirus spike peptide pools or control peptides (ViraFEST assay). To expand antigen-specific T cells with peptide pools and then pick out the expanded clonotypes through TCR sequencing, the study relied on the ViraFEST assay. Positive SARS-CoV-2 PCR tests in the convalescent patients dated from March to December 2020, before Alpha, Beta and Delta variants emerged in the United States. PBMCs were cultured at 1.5 million to 2 million per well in IMDM supplemented with 5% human AB serum and 8 to 10 IU/ml IL-2, with approximately 9.2 ug/ml peptide pools added. Half of the culture medium was replaced with fresh IL-2-containing medium on days 3 and 7. After roughly 9 days of culture, CD4+ T cells were isolated by negative selection with the EasySep CD4+ T cell isolation kit. Ficoll-Paque Plus gradient centrifugation was used to isolate PBMCs from whole blood, and the isolated PBMCs were then either used fresh or cryopreserved at -140C. Triplicate wells were generally used for each culture condition.

This clonotype was obtained from a human donor who had recovered from COVID-19. This sequence uses TRBV6-1 and TRBJ1-1; possibly the D gene is TRBD1, per 5 matching bases. The sequencing used CD4+ T cells from blood, cultured in vitro, collected about 7 months after SARS-CoV-2 vaccination. The CDR3: CASSEFGGGDTEAFF. DNA sequence: TGTGCCAGCAGTGAATTTGGGGGAGGGGACACTGAAGCTTTCTTT.